This is a list of T cell receptor beta chains from one sample in a study of shared T cell receptors in the human thymus. Assay used: immunoSEQ multiplex PCR; TCRdb lists only in-frame clones, some missing. The table has 700,000 to 750,000 clones, around 85% seen once; the top ten hold 0.0095% to 0.013%. These data were likewise used in another study, on human thymus T cells.

Source material: thymocytes. These receptors were taken from a girl under three years old with a congenital heart defect. Each CDR3 is given with its conserved first and last residue. The order of the fields is CDR3 DNA, CDR3 protein, J gene, D gene, clone size, V gene. A D gene is named only where the DNA matches it firmly. Size is omitted from some rows. Given values are once, few, many or a class for expanded clones.

TGTGCCAGCAGTTTATGCTCCCCACCCCTCCACTTT | CASSLCSPPLHF | TRBJ1-6 | . | . | TRBV28
TGTGCCAGCAGGGGGGGACCCGGGACAGAAAATTCACCCCTCCACTTT | CASRGGPGTENSPLHF | TRBJ1-6 | TRBD1 | few | TRBV25-1
TGTGCCTGGAGTGTAAATACAGCCGACCTTCCTGAATATGGCTACACCTTC | CAWSVNTADLPEYGYTF | TRBJ1-2 | . | . | TRBV30
TGTGCCAGCCAGGGGAACTATAATTCACCCCTCCACTTT | CASQGNYNSPLHF | TRBJ1-6 | . | . | TRBV5-4
TGTGCCAGCAGCGTAGTGTTAGCCCCGTTAATAGAGCAGTTCTTC | CASSVVLAPLIEQFF | TRBJ2-1 | . | . | TRBV9
TGTGCCAGCAGTTACGAGGGCCGGCTGGCTTTCTTT | CASSYEGRLAFF | TRBJ1-1 | . | . | TRBV6-5
TGTGCCAGCAGCCATCTAGCGGGGACCTACAATGAGCAGTTCTTC | CASSHLAGTYNEQFF | TRBJ2-1 | TRBD2 | . | TRBV14
TGCGCCAGCAGCCAACTCTACGGGGAGAAGTTCGACTTTTTTGGAAACACCATATATTTT | CASSQLYGEKFDFFGNTIYF | TRBJ1-3 | . | few | TRBV4-1
TGTGCCATCGAATCCGGCAGGGAAGGTTCCTACGAGCAGTACTTC | CAIESGREGSYEQYF | TRBJ2-7 | . | once | TRBV28
TGTGCCAGCAGCTTAAGCCTAGCGGGGGGGCCGGGACTCGACAATGAGCAGTTCTTC | CASSLSLAGGPGLDNEQFF | TRBJ2-1 | TRBD2 | once | TRBV7-2
TGTGCCAGCAGCTTGGTTCCAGGGGGCGATACGCAGTATTTT | CASSLVPGGDTQYF | TRBJ2-3 | TRBD1 | . | TRBV5-4
TGTGCCAGCAGCGCCCGCGGCCTCGGGGTGCCAAACTTC | CASSARGLGVPNF | TRBJ1-2 | . | . | TRBV5-8
TGTGCCATCCAAAGGGTGAGGGCGACGACAGATACGCAGTATTTT | CAIQRVRATTDTQYF | TRBJ2-3 | . | . | TRBV6-6
TGTGCCATCAGGAGGACTACGGGTGAAAAACTGTTTTTT | CAIRRTTGEKLFF | TRBJ1-4 | . | . | TRBV10-3
TGTGCCAGCAGTGGGGGCGGGGATCTAGCCAAAAACATTCAGTACTTC | CASSGGGDLAKNIQYF | TRBJ2-4 | . | . | TRBV25-1
TGTGCCAGCAGCTTCCCCGGGACAAAGAACACTGAAGCTTTCTTT | CASSFPGTKNTEAFF | TRBJ1-1 | . | once | TRBV11-2
TGTGCCACAGGGGGTCAGGGGGACACAGATACGCAGTATTTT | CATGGQGDTDTQYF | TRBJ2-3 | TRBD1 | . | TRBV10-3
TGTGCCAGCAGCCAAGGTGGCGGGGGCTTTGCCTACGAGCAGTACTTC | CASSQGGGGFAYEQYF | TRBJ2-7 | . | few | TRBV14
TGCGCCAGCAGCGGACCGGGACAGGGGTCTGGCTACACCTTC | CASSGPGQGSGYTF | TRBJ1-2 | TRBD1 | . | TRBV5-1